This TCR beta chain derives from a study of T cells after yellow fever vaccination (dated by TCRdb to about 2019). For context, the study as a whole: Libraries from fractions with low cell numbers were prepared with the SMART-Seq v4 Ultra Low Input RNA kit. To track T-cell clones before and after primary and booster YFV17D yellow fever vaccination, bulk TCR alpha and beta repertoires were sequenced longitudinally. The cohort comprised two healthy male donors, one aged 18 to 30 and one aged 30 to 40 years. Bulk PBMC replicates and cell subsets were isolated from blood drawn at multiple timepoints before and after both primary and secondary immunization.

The treatment or condition label, as the study defines it: live attenuated yellow fever vaccine strain. Two biological replicates of bulk PBMCs were collected at each blood-draw timepoint. PBMCs were isolated from peripheral blood using a standard Ficoll-Paque protocol. TriZol was used to extract RNA from bulk PBMCs, CD4 and CD8 fractions, and dextramer-positive and dextramer-negative fractions. A note on this clonotype: The antigen it recognizes is unknown. No much larger clone is present one base from it, and per-base qualities are unavailable.

General conclusions and limits of the study: FACS-sorted repertoires could contain abundant contaminating clonotypes from the bulk population, so computational filtering was required. A small share of clonotypes occurred in both CD4 and CD8 compartments, likely arising from convergent recombination. Only a couple of donors were included in the study, so the extent to which the findings can be generalized is limited. Compared with the primary T-cell response, the secondary T-cell response was weaker but faster, peaking on day 5 rather than day 15. Most clones expanded after primary vaccination were re-detected after the booster (almost 98% of CD4 and around nine tenths of CD8), suggesting broad memory maintenance.

TCR cDNA was synthesized by 5'RACE template switching, through which a universal primer site and unique molecular identifiers were introduced. Priming for cDNA synthesis came from both the TCR alpha and TCR beta constant segments. Library amplification involved two PCR steps, and the second step added sample barcodes and sequencing adapters. Libraries were sequenced on Illumina HiSeq 2500 (2x100 bp) or NovaSeq (2x150 bp). Per the authors' processing: MIGEC was used to demultiplex reads and collapse the reads into UMI consensus sequences, and MiXCR was used for V(D)J alignment. Using edgeR on replicate PBMC samples, clonotypes were called vaccine-responding if FDR was below 0.01 and the log2 fold change was above 5 up to day 15. Each bulk clonotype received a CD4 or CD8 identity based on whether the sequenced CD4 or CD8 repertoire contained that clonotype at higher abundance. The public reads were reanalyzed by TCRdb: fastp trimming at Q25, MiXCR alignment, in-frame beta chains only. Rows matching on CDR3 protein sequence are summarized as one entry with the most common DNA and genes. TCRdb's processing, not the study's, gives the V and J calls here. Counted in this sample were 450,000 to 550,000 distinct CDR3 sequences; around 21% of them appeared once. 14% of the sample is held by the ten biggest clonotypes.

CDR1 SGHTA and CDR2 FQGNSA are derived from the germline V gene. V loses 5 bases, J loses 4 bases, and the germline ends lie 18 bases apart. Measured from the cysteine to the phenylalanine, the CDR3 is 15 residues long. Of all the DNA, just the CDR3 is kept, 45 bases in frame from base 1. The sample consisted of PBMCs, taken 15 days after the yellow fever booster vaccination. The V and J segments used are TRBV7-2 and TRBJ2-7; no D gene call is confident. The clonotype originates from a man younger than 40 who received the YFV17D yellow fever vaccine. CDR3 sequence: CASSLRSEFTYEQYF. The DNA sequence is as follows: TGTGCCAGCAGCCTGCGATCCGAATTCACGTACGAGCAGTACTTC.